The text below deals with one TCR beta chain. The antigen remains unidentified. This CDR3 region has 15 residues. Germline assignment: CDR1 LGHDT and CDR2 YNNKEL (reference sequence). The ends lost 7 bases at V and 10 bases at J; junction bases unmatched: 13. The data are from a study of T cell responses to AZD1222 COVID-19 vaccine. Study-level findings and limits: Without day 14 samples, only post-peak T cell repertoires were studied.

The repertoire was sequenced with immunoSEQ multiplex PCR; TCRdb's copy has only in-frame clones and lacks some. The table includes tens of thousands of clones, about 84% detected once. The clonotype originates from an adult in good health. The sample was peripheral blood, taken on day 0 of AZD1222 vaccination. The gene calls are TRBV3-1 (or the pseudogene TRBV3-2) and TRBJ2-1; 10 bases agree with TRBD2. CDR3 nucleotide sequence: TGTGCCAGCACACAGCGGGGGGGCTCCTCGACGGAGCAGTTCTTC. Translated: CASTQRGGSSTEQFF.